The text below deals with one TCR beta chain. The sample originates from a study of T cells in tumors after PD-1 blockade. J lost 4 bases, V lost 6 bases, and 3 bases had no gene match. CDR1 and CDR2 (germline): SNHLY, FYNNEI. The CDR3 has 13 amino acids. Method: immunoSEQ multiplex PCR; TCRdb's copy keeps in-frame clones and lacks some. Of about 10,000 clones detected, 65% to 80% appear once; the ten largest clones hold around 13%. Sequences were derived from tumor tissue, sampled after anti-PD-1 treatment. This chain links TRBV2 with TRBJ1-3, with 7 bases matching TRBD1. The source is a human donor with basal cell carcinoma. CDR3 region: CASRRGPGNTIYF. In nucleotides, the CDR3 is TGTGCCAGCAGAAGGGGGCCCGGAAACACCATATATTTT.